This passage covers 15 T cell receptor beta chains from one sample sequenced in a study of CD8+CD57+ T cells in acquired aplastic anemia. TCR beta VDJ and CDR3 were profiled, and genomic DNA was the template. TCRdb ran MiXCR on the reads and lists one entry per CDR3 protein. The repertoire holds hundreds of thousands of distinct CDR3 sequences, with approximately 70% as singletons. What was sequenced was sorted CD4+, CD8+, or CD8+CD57+ T cells (not recorded which) from PBMCs. These receptors were taken from a human donor in good health, serving as a control.

As concerns this clonotype: A read error may produce the germline difference seen at one junction end. This sequence joins TRBV7-7 and TRBJ2-3; TRBD2 agrees at 9 bases. CDR1 SSHAT and CDR2 FNYEAQ come from the germline V gene (reference sequence). This CDR3 is built from 16 residues. CDR3 loop: CASSSLAGGTDTQQYF. CDR3 sequence (DNA): TGTGCTAGCAGTTCACTAGCGGGTGGCACAGATACGCAGCAGTATTTT.

This clonotype was counted a single time. CDR3 in amino acids: CASSLVVAGSIQYF. The CDR3 DNA follows: TGTGCCAGCAGCCTAGTGGTAGCAGGAAGCATTCAGTACTTC. The V and J genes are TRBV14 and TRBJ2-5; D uncertain. The end of the DNA fits TRBJ2-4 better, so the J call may be wrong. The CDR3 spans 14 residues. The germline gives CDR1 SGHDN, CDR2 FVKESK.

The chain combines TRBV7-9 with TRBJ1-4; D gene unclear. Trimming stripped 8 bases from V and 17 bases from J, with 27 bases between. The CDR3 runs 14 residues. The germline gives CDR1 SEHNR, CDR2 FQNEAQ (reference sequence). The CDR3 region has the DNA TGTGCCAGCGGAACGGGTGATAACGCGGAAGCTCTCTTTTTT. This translates into CASGTGDNAEALFF.

The chain recombines TRBV20-1 with TRBJ2-1; D is ambiguous. The CDR3 runs to 12 residues. The germline V gene has CDR1 DFQATT and CDR2 SNEGSKA (reference sequence). Here the CDR3 DNA reads TGCAGCGTGGCCAGGTGGCACAAGAAGCAGTTCTTC. Translating gives CSVARWHKKQFF.

The chain employs TRBV5-1 and TRBJ2-7; 7 positions agree with TRBD1. The V and J ends lost 0 bases and 4 bases, in that order; junction bases with no gene match: 10. The CDR3 has 16 amino acids. Germline V gene lookup returns CDR1 SGHRS and CDR2 YFSETQ. In DNA form, the CDR3 reads TGCGCCAGCAGCTTGGGGGGGACAGATACACATTACGAGCAGTACTTC. Protein: CASSLGGTDTHYEQYF.

Ten or more counts support this clonotype. The chain carries TRBV2 and TRBJ1-6; TRBD1 matches at 11 bases. Germline V gene lookup returns CDR1 SNHLY and CDR2 FYNNEI. The CDR3 is 15 residues long. The trim removed 6 bases at V and 5 bases at J, leaving 3 bases unmatched. As DNA, the CDR3 is TGTGCCAGCAGGGACAGGGGGCCGAATAATTCACCCCTCCACTTT. It yields the protein CASRDRGPNNSPLHF.

This clonotype was detected a few times. The CDR3, as DNA: TGTGCCAGCAGTCGCCTCTTGGGCAATGAGCAGTTCTTC. It encodes CASSRLLGNEQFF. V is TRBV2 and J is TRBJ2-1; D is uncertain. Germline CDR1 is SNHLY and CDR2 is FYNNEI. This CDR3 is built from 13 residues. V was clipped by 5 bases and J by 6 bases, with 11 bases between them.

The chain recombines TRBV29-1 with TRBJ1-6; a possible D gene is TRBD1 (5 bases). The CDR3 has 13 residues. Trimming left V 4 bases short and J 10 bases short, with 14 bases between. CDR1 is SQVTM, CDR2 ANQGSEA, per germline. The CDR3 is CSVAEGMRSPLHF. DNA of the CDR3: TGCAGCGTTGCAGAGGGGATGCGGTCACCCCTCCACTTT.

In its sample, this clonotype was seen once. A junction boundary mismatches the germline segment, possibly from a read error. The genes are TRBV9 and TRBJ2-3; D is unclear. Germline CDR1 reads SGDLS; CDR2 reads YYNGEE. The CDR3 loop spans 13 amino acids. The CDR3 loop is CASSGAAPVGQSF. The CDR3 coding sequence is TGTGCCAGCAGCGGAGCAGCGCCAGTTGGGCAGTCTTTT.

The rearrangement links TRBV12-3 or TRBV12-4 to TRBJ2-3; D is perhaps TRBD2 (6 bases). Trimming took off 5 bases at V and 2 bases at J, with 11 bases between the two ends. The CDR3 length is 14 residues. The DNA for the CDR3 is TGTGCCAGCAGTGGACTAAGGCCCACAGATACGCAGTATTTT. Encoded protein: CASSGLRPTDTQYF.

To note about this clonotype: The CDR3 does not end in the conserved phenylalanine or tryptophan, so this is likely a read error. The J gene is TRBJ1-1, the V gene TRBV7-9, with TRBD1 as a possible D gene (6 bases). The CDR3 extends over 14 amino acids. Trimming took 5 bases from V and 1 from J, leaving 11 bases between them. Per germline, CDR1 SEHNR and CDR2 FQNEAQ (reference sequence). This CDR3 is CASSARTANTEAFS. CDR3 nucleotides: TGTGCCAGCAGCGCTCGGACAGCGAACACTGAAGCTTTCTCT.

The chain links TRBV12-3 or TRBV12-4 to TRBJ2-3; unclear D gene. V was trimmed by 4 bases and J by 8 bases, leaving 10 bases between them. The CDR3 length is 12 residues. This CDR3 is CASSYPVGTQYF. In DNA form, the CDR3 reads TGTGCCAGCAGTTACCCGGTCGGTACGCAGTATTTT.

A remark on this clonotype: The final CDR3 position lacks the conserved phenylalanine or tryptophan, pointing to a likely read error. It is unclear where the CDR3 begins or ends on the DNA, so no DNA is shown, and the CDR3 is as TCRdb lists it. The chain carries TRBV7-2 and TRBJ1-6. The CDR3 extends over 13 residues, inclusive of both ends. Per germline, CDR1 SGHTA and CDR2 FQGNSA. The CDR3 here is CASSLADKPQHFG.

V and J are TRBV5-8 and TRBJ2-7, with TRBD2 matching 9 bases. The CDR3 has 16 amino acids. The J segment lost 1 base and the V segment lost 0 bases, leaving 5 bases of the junction unmatched. CDR1 and CDR2 (germline): SGHTS, YDEGEE. As DNA, the CDR3 is TGTGCCAGCAGCTTGGGAGCGGGGGGTACGTCCTACGAGCAGTACGTC. Protein sequence: CASSLGAGGTSYEQYV.

The chain has TRBV7-9 and TRBJ2-1, with D perhaps TRBD1 (5 bases). The V end was cut by 5 bases, the J end by 5 bases, with 10 bases between. The CDR3 is made up of 13 amino acids. Germline CDR1 SEHNR, CDR2 FQNEAQ (reference sequence). CDR3 sequence reads: CASSLQDNNEQFF. The CDR3 DNA follows: TGTGCCAGCAGCCTCCAGGACAACAATGAGCAGTTCTTC.